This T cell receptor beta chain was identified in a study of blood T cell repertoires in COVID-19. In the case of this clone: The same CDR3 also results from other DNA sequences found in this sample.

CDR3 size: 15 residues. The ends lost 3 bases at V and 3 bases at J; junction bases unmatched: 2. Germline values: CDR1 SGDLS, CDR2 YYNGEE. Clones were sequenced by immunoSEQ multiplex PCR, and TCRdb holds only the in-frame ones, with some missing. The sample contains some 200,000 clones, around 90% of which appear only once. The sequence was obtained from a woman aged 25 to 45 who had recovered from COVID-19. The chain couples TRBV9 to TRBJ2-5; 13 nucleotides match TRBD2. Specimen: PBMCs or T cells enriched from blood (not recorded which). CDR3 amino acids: CASSAGTSGEETQYF. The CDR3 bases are TGTGCCAGCAGCGCGGGGACTAGCGGGGAAGAGACCCAGTACTTC.